These T cell receptor beta chains were read from a single sample in a study of T cell changes during pregnancy in multiple sclerosis. Here immunoSEQ multiplex PCR was the method, and the copy in TCRdb shows in-frame clones only, minus some. The sample has approximately 64,000 clones, about 92% seen once; the top ten hold more than 2%. The specimen was peripheral blood, collected in the second trimester of pregnancy. The receptors come from a female donor in good health, enrolled as a control in a pregnancy study. CDR3s include the opening cysteine and the closing phenylalanine or tryptophan. Each record gives: clone size, D gene, J gene, V gene, CDR3 protein, CDR3 DNA. D genes are given only for firm matches. Only part of the rows carry a size: once, few, many, or a class if the clone is expanded.

clone size: .; D gene: .; J gene: TRBJ2-1; V gene: TRBV30; CDR3 protein: CAWSRVEQFF; CDR3 DNA: TGTGCCTGGAGTCGAGTTGAGCAGTTCTTC
clone size: .; D gene: .; J gene: TRBJ1-5; V gene: TRBV2; CDR3 protein: CASSSRVTSNQPQHF; CDR3 DNA: TGTGCCAGCAGTTCCAGGGTTACGAGCAATCAGCCCCAGCATTTT
clone size: .; D gene: .; J gene: TRBJ2-1; V gene: TRBV7-8; CDR3 protein: CASSFVLEGSYNEQFF; CDR3 DNA: TGTGCCAGCAGCTTTGTTTTGGAGGGCTCCTACAATGAGCAGTTCTTC
clone size: .; D gene: TRBD1; J gene: TRBJ2-5; V gene: TRBV5-1; CDR3 protein: CASSLGQGPQETQYF; CDR3 DNA: TGCGCCAGCAGCTTGGGACAGGGCCCCCAAGAGACCCAGTACTTC
clone size: .; D gene: TRBD2; J gene: TRBJ2-1; V gene: TRBV10-1; CDR3 protein: CASSLLTSGDEQFF; CDR3 DNA: TGCGCCAGCAGCTTGCTTACTAGCGGGGATGAGCAGTTCTTC
clone size: .; D gene: TRBD1; J gene: TRBJ2-7; V gene: TRBV27; CDR3 protein: CASRGGDSYEQYF; CDR3 DNA: TGTGCCAGCAGAGGGGGCGACTCCTACGAGCAGTACTTC
clone size: .; D gene: .; J gene: TRBJ1-1; V gene: TRBV19; CDR3 protein: CASTQGMNTEAFF; CDR3 DNA: TGTGCCAGTACACAGGGAATGAACACTGAAGCTTTCTTT
clone size: .; D gene: TRBD2; J gene: TRBJ2-3; V gene: TRBV11-2; CDR3 protein: CASSPGGGAGDTQYF; CDR3 DNA: TGTGCCAGCAGCCCGGGCGGGGGGGCTGGAGATACGCAGTATTTT
clone size: .; D gene: TRBD1; J gene: TRBJ1-2; V gene: TRBV9; CDR3 protein: CASSARDRDGYTF; CDR3 DNA: TGTGCCAGCAGCGCCCGGGACAGGGACGGCTACACCTTC
clone size: .; D gene: .; J gene: TRBJ2-5; V gene: TRBV5-4; CDR3 protein: CASSRGTVQETQYF; CDR3 DNA: TGTGCCAGCAGTCGCGGGACAGTCCAAGAGACCCAGTACTTC
clone size: .; D gene: .; J gene: TRBJ1-2; V gene: TRBV18; CDR3 protein: CASSLRGYGYTF; CDR3 DNA: TGTGCCAGCTCACTCAGGGGTTATGGCTACACCTTC
clone size: .; D gene: .; J gene: TRBJ1-1; V gene: TRBV12-5; CDR3 protein: CASGLTAGRTEAFF; CDR3 DNA: TGTGCTAGTGGTTTGACTGCAGGGAGGACTGAAGCTTTCTTT
clone size: .; D gene: .; J gene: TRBJ1-1; V gene: TRBV10-3; CDR3 protein: CAIRTPGPLNTEAFF; CDR3 DNA: TGTGCCATCAGGACCCCAGGGCCTCTGAACACTGAAGCTTTCTTT
clone size: .; D gene: .; J gene: TRBJ2-3; V gene: TRBV5-4; CDR3 protein: CASSLALAPSTDTQYF; CDR3 DNA: TGTGCCAGCAGCTTGGCCTTAGCCCCTAGCACAGATACGCAGTATTTT
clone size: .; D gene: TRBD1; J gene: TRBJ1-4; V gene: TRBV7-8; CDR3 protein: CASSWRTGRGEKLFF; CDR3 DNA: TGTGCCAGCAGCTGGCGGACAGGGCGGGGTGAAAAACTGTTTTTT
clone size: .; D gene: TRBD2; J gene: TRBJ2-1; V gene: TRBV6-1; CDR3 protein: CASSLAGAEQFF; CDR3 DNA: TGTGCCAGCAGCCTAGCGGGGGCAGAGCAGTTCTTC
clone size: .; D gene: .; J gene: TRBJ1-5; V gene: TRBV4-2; CDR3 protein: CASSQDPMKSGESDQPQHF; CDR3 DNA: TGTGCCAGCAGCCAAGATCCTATGAAGTCAGGGGAATCCGATCAGCCCCAGCATTTT
clone size: .; D gene: .; J gene: TRBJ1-3; V gene: TRBV10-1; CDR3 protein: CASSESGSEDSGNTIYF; CDR3 DNA: TGCGCCAGCAGTGAGTCTGGATCGGAGGACTCTGGAAACACCATATATTTT
clone size: .; D gene: .; J gene: TRBJ1-2; V gene: TRBV2; CDR3 protein: CASSVENPNYGYTF; CDR3 DNA: TGTGCCAGCAGTGTTGAGAACCCGAACTATGGCTACACCTTC
clone size: .; D gene: .; J gene: TRBJ1-2; V gene: TRBV13; CDR3 protein: CASSGRAVGYTF; CDR3 DNA: TGTGCCAGCAGCGGCAGGGCTGTTGGCTACACCTTC
clone size: .; D gene: .; J gene: TRBJ1-5; V gene: TRBV2; CDR3 protein: CASREDGQPQHF; CDR3 DNA: TGTGCCAGCAGGGAGGACGGTCAGCCCCAGCATTTT
clone size: .; D gene: .; J gene: TRBJ1-3; V gene: TRBV5-1; CDR3 protein: CASRPGQSSGNTIYF; CDR3 DNA: TGCGCCAGCAGACCCGGACAGAGCTCTGGAAACACCATATATTTT
clone size: .; D gene: TRBD2; J gene: TRBJ2-5; V gene: TRBV2; CDR3 protein: CASSEYTSGTQETQYF; CDR3 DNA: TGTGCCAGCAGTGAATACACTAGCGGGACCCAAGAGACCCAGTACTTC
clone size: .; D gene: .; J gene: TRBJ1-1; V gene: TRBV5-4; CDR3 protein: CASSTYSNTEAFF; CDR3 DNA: TGTGCCAGCAGCACTTACTCGAACACTGAAGCTTTCTTT
clone size: once; D gene: .; J gene: TRBJ2-7; V gene: TRBV10-3; CDR3 protein: CAITKGQGYEQYF; CDR3 DNA: TGTGCCATCACTAAAGGGCAGGGCTACGAGCAGTACTTC
clone size: .; D gene: .; J gene: TRBJ2-2; V gene: TRBV6-1; CDR3 protein: CASSSGGELFF; CDR3 DNA: TGTGCCAGCAGCAGTGGCGGGGAGCTGTTTTTT
clone size: .; D gene: TRBD1; J gene: TRBJ2-7; V gene: TRBV10-2; CDR3 protein: CASTTGGEQYF; CDR3 DNA: TGCGCCAGCACCACAGGGGGGGAGCAGTACTTC
clone size: .; D gene: .; J gene: TRBJ1-2; V gene: TRBV30; CDR3 protein: CAWSVRGSGYTF; CDR3 DNA: TGTGCCTGGAGTGTACGGGGGTCTGGCTACACCTTC
clone size: .; D gene: .; J gene: TRBJ1-5; V gene: TRBV6-6; CDR3 protein: CASSYWATNNSPQHF; CDR3 DNA: TGTGCCAGCAGTTATTGGGCGACAAACAACTCGCCCCAGCATTTT
clone size: .; D gene: .; J gene: TRBJ1-3; V gene: TRBV15; CDR3 protein: CATSRDRGQRYTIYF; CDR3 DNA: TGTGCCACCAGCAGAGATCGAGGACAGAGATACACCATATATTTT
clone size: .; D gene: .; J gene: TRBJ1-1; V gene: TRBV19; CDR3 protein: CASSVGLRTEAFF; CDR3 DNA: TGTGCCAGTAGTGTAGGGTTGAGGACTGAAGCTTTCTTT
clone size: .; D gene: .; J gene: TRBJ1-4; V gene: TRBV7-8; CDR3 protein: CASSLLQEKLFF; CDR3 DNA: TGTGCCAGCAGCTTATTACAGGAAAAACTGTTTTTT
clone size: .; D gene: .; J gene: TRBJ2-7; V gene: TRBV6-5; CDR3 protein: CASSSDSYYEQYF; CDR3 DNA: TGTGCCAGCAGTTCGGACAGCTACTACGAGCAGTACTTC
clone size: .; D gene: TRBD1; J gene: TRBJ2-7; V gene: TRBV27; CDR3 protein: CASSSRDRGSYEQYF; CDR3 DNA: TGTGCCAGCAGTTCCCGGGACAGGGGATCCTACGAGCAGTACTTC
clone size: .; D gene: .; J gene: TRBJ2-5; V gene: TRBV7-9; CDR3 protein: CASSHYRDQETQYF; CDR3 DNA: TGTGCCAGCAGCCATTACAGGGACCAAGAGACCCAGTACTTC
clone size: once; D gene: TRBD1; J gene: TRBJ1-2; V gene: TRBV6-1; CDR3 protein: CASDPTGASGYGYTF; CDR3 DNA: TGTGCCAGCGATCCCACAGGGGCCTCTGGGTATGGCTACACCTTC
clone size: .; D gene: TRBD2; J gene: TRBJ2-1; V gene: TRBV10-3; CDR3 protein: CAISESRLAGNNEQFF; CDR3 DNA: TGTGCCATCAGTGAGTCGCGCCTAGCGGGGAACAATGAGCAGTTCTTC
clone size: .; D gene: TRBD2; J gene: TRBJ2-1; V gene: TRBV4-2; CDR3 protein: CASSQGPSGGIDEQFF; CDR3 DNA: TGTGCCAGCAGCCAAGGACCTAGCGGGGGGATCGATGAGCAGTTCTTC
clone size: .; D gene: TRBD2; J gene: TRBJ2-3; V gene: TRBV5-5; CDR3 protein: CASSTGLAGTDTQYF; CDR3 DNA: TGTGCCAGCAGCACGGGACTAGCGGGGACAGATACGCAGTATTTT
clone size: .; D gene: .; J gene: TRBJ1-2; V gene: TRBV6-1; CDR3 protein: CASSELAGVVSSYGYTF; CDR3 DNA: TGTGCCAGCAGTGAATTGGCAGGGGTAGTATCTAGCTATGGCTACACCTTC
clone size: .; D gene: TRBD2; J gene: TRBJ2-5; V gene: TRBV19; CDR3 protein: CASSSRTSGQETQYF; CDR3 DNA: TGTGCCAGTAGTTCCCGGACTAGCGGACAAGAGACCCAGTACTTC
clone size: .; D gene: .; J gene: TRBJ1-1; V gene: TRBV28; CDR3 protein: CASTNSLGGATEAFF; CDR3 DNA: TGTGCCAGCACCAACAGTCTAGGGGGGGCCACTGAAGCTTTCTTT
clone size: .; D gene: .; J gene: TRBJ1-1; V gene: TRBV5-1; CDR3 protein: CASSLRREGTEAFF; CDR3 DNA: TGCGCCAGCAGCTTGCGGAGAGAGGGCACTGAAGCTTTCTTT
clone size: .; D gene: TRBD1; J gene: TRBJ1-2; V gene: TRBV19; CDR3 protein: CASSPGQGRGYTF; CDR3 DNA: TGTGCCAGTAGTCCGGGACAGGGCCGTGGCTACACCTTC
clone size: .; D gene: .; J gene: TRBJ1-1; V gene: TRBV5-8; CDR3 protein: CASSLREDTEAFF; CDR3 DNA: TGTGCCAGCAGCTTAAGGGAGGACACTGAAGCTTTCTTT